This TCR beta chain was identified during a study of cytomegalovirus exposure and HLA in healthy donors. PCR was performed using 60 Vbeta and 13 Jbeta primers. Some clones are missing from TCRdb's copy, which holds only in-frame ones; the method was immunoSEQ multiplex PCR. The sample has approximately 100,000 clones; 70% are singletons. The CDR3 is 14 amino acids. The V gene end was trimmed by 1 base and the J gene end by 6 bases; junction bases not matched to a gene: 0. Germline V gives CDR1 SGHTA, CDR2 FQGNSA. This receptor was obtained from a man in his fifties or sixties in good health and CMV-seronegative. The rearrangement uses TRBV7-2 and TRBJ1-2; 12 bases line up with TRBD1. Specimen: PBMCs. The CDR3: CASSLGDRGHGYTF. CDR3 DNA sequence: TGTGCCAGCAGCTTAGGGGACAGGGGGCATGGCTACACCTTC.